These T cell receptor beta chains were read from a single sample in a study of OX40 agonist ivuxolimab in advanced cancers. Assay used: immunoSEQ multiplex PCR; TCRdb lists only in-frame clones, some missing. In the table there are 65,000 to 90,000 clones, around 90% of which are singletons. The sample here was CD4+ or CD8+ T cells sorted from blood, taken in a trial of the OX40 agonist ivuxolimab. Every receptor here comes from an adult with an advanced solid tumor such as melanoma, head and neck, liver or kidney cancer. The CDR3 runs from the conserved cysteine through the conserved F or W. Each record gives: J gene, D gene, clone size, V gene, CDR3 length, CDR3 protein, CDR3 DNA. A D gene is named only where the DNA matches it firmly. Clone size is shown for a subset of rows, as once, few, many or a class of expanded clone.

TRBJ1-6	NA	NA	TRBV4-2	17	CASSQDQETRANSPLHF	TGTGCCAGCAGCCAAGACCAGGAGACCAGAGCTAATTCACCCCTCCACTTT
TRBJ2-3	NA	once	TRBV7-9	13	CASIGLARDTQYF	TGTGCCAGCATAGGGCTAGCAAGAGATACGCAGTATTTT
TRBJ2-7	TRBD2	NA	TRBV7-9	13	CASSSRTSGRKYF	TGTGCCAGCAGCTCTCGGACTAGCGGGAGGAAGTACTTC
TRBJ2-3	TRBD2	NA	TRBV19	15	CASRTGGRVWDTQYF	TGTGCCAGTAGGACTGGCGGGAGGGTATGGGATACGCAGTATTTT
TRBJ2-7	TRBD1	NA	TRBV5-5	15	CASSLVSGGPYEQYF	TGTGCCAGCAGCTTGGTGTCAGGGGGCCCCTACGAGCAGTACTTC
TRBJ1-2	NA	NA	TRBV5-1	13	CASSLGQNYGYTF	TGCGCCAGCAGCTTGGGACAGAACTATGGCTACACCTTC
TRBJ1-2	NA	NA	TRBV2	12	CATTQENYGYTF	TGTGCCACGACTCAGGAAAACTATGGCTACACCTTC
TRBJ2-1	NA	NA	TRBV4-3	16	CASSLRADVSYNEQFF	TGCGCCAGCAGCCTACGAGCGGACGTCTCCTACAATGAGCAGTTCTTC
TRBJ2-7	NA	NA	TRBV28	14	CASSLTVNSYEQYF	TGTGCCAGCAGCCTCACGGTCAACTCCTACGAGCAGTACTTC
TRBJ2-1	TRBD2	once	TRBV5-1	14	CASSLGREGDEQFF	TGCGCCAGCAGCTTGGGGCGGGAGGGGGATGAGCAGTTCTTC
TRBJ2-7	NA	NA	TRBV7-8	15	CASSLMGLRGDEQYF	TGTGCCAGCAGCTTAATGGGACTGCGTGGGGACGAGCAGTACTTC
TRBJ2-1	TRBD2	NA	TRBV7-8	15	CASSASGRVPNEQFF	TGTGCCAGCAGCGCCAGCGGGAGGGTCCCCAATGAGCAGTTCTTC
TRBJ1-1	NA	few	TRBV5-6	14	CASSPRIMNTEAFF	TGTGCCAGCAGCCCGCGGATAATGAACACTGAAGCTTTCTTT
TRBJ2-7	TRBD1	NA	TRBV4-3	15	CASSQRQGNGYEQYF	TGCGCCAGCAGCCAGAGACAGGGAAATGGCTACGAGCAGTACTTC
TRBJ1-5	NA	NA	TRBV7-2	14	CASGGGTGNQPQHF	TGTGCCAGCGGGGGAGGGACGGGCAATCAGCCCCAGCATTTT
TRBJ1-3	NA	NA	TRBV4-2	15	CASSQTGLSGNTIYF	TGTGCCAGCAGCCAGACGGGTCTTTCTGGAAACACCATATATTTT
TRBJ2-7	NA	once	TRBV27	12	CASSHRGWEQYF	TGTGCCAGCAGTCATAGGGGTTGGGAGCAGTACTTC
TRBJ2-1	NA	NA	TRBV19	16	CASTRGWLADSNEQFF	TGTGCCAGTACAAGGGGGTGGCTAGCGGATTCCAATGAGCAGTTCTTC
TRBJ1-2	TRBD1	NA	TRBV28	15	CASSLSQGGNYGYTF	TGTGCCAGCAGTTTATCCCAGGGGGGAAACTATGGCTACACCTTC
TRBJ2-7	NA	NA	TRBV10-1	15	CASSESGGHSYEQYF	TGCGCCAGCAGTGAGTCAGGGGGTCACTCCTACGAGCAGTACTTC
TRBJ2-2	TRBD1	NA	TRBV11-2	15	CASSLRTGGTGELFF	TGTGCCAGCAGCTTACGGACAGGGGGGACCGGGGAGCTGTTTTTT
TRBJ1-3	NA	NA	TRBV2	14	CASRGQGYGNTIYF	TGTGCCAGCAGGGGCCAGGGTTACGGAAACACCATATATTTT
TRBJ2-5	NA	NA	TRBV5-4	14	CASSSTGESPTQYF	TGTGCCAGCAGCTCGACGGGAGAATCCCCGACCCAGTACTTC
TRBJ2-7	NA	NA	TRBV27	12	CASITTWRGQYF	TGTGCCAGCATTACAACGTGGCGAGGGCAGTACTTC
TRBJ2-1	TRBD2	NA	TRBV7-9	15	CASTQRGRGPNEQFF	TGTGCCAGCACCCAGCGGGGGAGAGGGCCCAATGAGCAGTTCTTC
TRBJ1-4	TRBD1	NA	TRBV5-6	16	CASSNRQGESNEKLFF	TGTGCCAGCAGCAATAGACAGGGCGAATCTAATGAAAAACTGTTTTTT
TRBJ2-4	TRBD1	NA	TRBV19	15	CASSISGQGKNIQYF	TGTGCCAGTAGTATATCTGGACAGGGAAAAAACATTCAGTACTTC
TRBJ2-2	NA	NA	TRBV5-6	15	CASSWGGQATGELFF	TGTGCCAGCAGCTGGGGGGGACAGGCCACCGGGGAGCTGTTTTTT
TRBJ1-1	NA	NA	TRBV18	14	CASSQKQLNTEAFF	TGTGCCAGCTCACAAAAGCAGTTGAACACTGAAGCTTTCTTT
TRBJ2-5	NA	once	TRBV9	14	CASSVHSGQETQYF	TGTGCCAGCAGCGTCCATAGCGGCCAAGAGACCCAGTACTTC
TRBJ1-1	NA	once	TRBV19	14	CASRRVEVSTEAFF	TGTGCCAGTAGACGGGTGGAGGTTAGCACTGAAGCTTTCTTT
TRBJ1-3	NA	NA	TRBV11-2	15	CASSLVSSVGNTIYF	TGTGCCAGCAGCTTAGTGTCTAGTGTTGGAAACACCATATATTTT
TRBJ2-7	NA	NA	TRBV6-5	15	CASSYTGTVSYEQYF	TGTGCCAGCAGTTACACAGGGACCGTCTCCTACGAGCAGTACTTC
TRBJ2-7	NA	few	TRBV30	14	CAWSVRRRASEQYF	TGTGCCTGGAGTGTACGGAGGAGGGCCAGCGAGCAGTACTTC
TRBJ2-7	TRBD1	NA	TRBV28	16	CASSVSWTGGLDSQYF	TGTGCCAGCAGTGTCTCCTGGACAGGGGGCTTGGACTCGCAGTACTTC
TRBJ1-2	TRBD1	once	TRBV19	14	CASTPDRQGGRNTF	TGTGCCAGTACCCCAGACCGACAGGGGGGTCGGAACACCTTC
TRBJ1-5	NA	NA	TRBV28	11	CASSILGPQHF	TGTGCCAGCAGTATCTTGGGGCCCCAGCATTTT
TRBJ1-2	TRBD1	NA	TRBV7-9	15	CASSFQSGQGLGYTF	TGTGCCAGCAGCTTTCAATCGGGACAGGGATTAGGCTACACCTTC
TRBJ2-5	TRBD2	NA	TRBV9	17	CASSVDPGLAGPGAQYF	TGTGCCAGCAGCGTAGATCCTGGACTAGCGGGACCAGGGGCCCAGTACTTC
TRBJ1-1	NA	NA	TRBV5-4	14	CASSWGARGTEAFF	TGTGCCAGCAGCTGGGGGGCGCGAGGCACTGAAGCTTTCTTT
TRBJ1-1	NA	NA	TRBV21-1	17	CASSSTMGLGEDTEAFF	TGTGCCAGCAGCAGTACCATGGGGTTGGGGGAGGACACTGAAGCTTTCTTT
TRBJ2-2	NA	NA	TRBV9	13	CASSGLGTGELFF	TGTGCCAGCAGCGGGCTGGGCACCGGGGAGCTGTTTTTT
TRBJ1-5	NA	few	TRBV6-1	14	CASSGTIVGQPQHF	TGTGCCAGCAGTGGAACCATTGTCGGTCAGCCCCAGCATTTT
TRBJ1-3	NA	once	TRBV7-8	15	CASRSIQGSGNTIYF	TGTGCCAGCAGATCCATCCAGGGGAGCGGAAACACCATATATTTT
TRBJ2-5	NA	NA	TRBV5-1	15	CASSLAETNLETQYF	TGCGCCAGCAGCTTGGCCGAGACAAACTTAGAGACCCAGTACTTC
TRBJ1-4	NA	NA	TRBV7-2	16	CASSLRGMGGTEKLFF	TGTGCCAGCAGCTTGCGGGGTATGGGAGGAACCGAAAAACTGTTTTTT
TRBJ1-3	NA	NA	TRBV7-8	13	CASRSGSGNTIYF	TGTGCCAGTCGGAGTGGTTCCGGAAACACCATATATTTT
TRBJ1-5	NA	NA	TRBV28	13	CASISAKNQPQHF	TGTGCCAGCATTTCGGCAAAAAATCAGCCCCAGCATTTT
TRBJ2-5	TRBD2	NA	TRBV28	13	CASSPSGTETQYF	TGTGCCAGCAGTCCTAGCGGGACGGAGACCCAGTACTTC